This entry is about one TCR beta chain. This clonotype was detected ten times or more. There is no known antigen for this receptor. At one end the junction does not follow the germline gene, possibly because of a read error. This entry comes from a study of T cells in Graves' hyperthyroidism and ophthalmopathy (dated by TCRdb to between 2018 and 2021). In terms of the full investigation: Peripheral blood was sampled at the time of initial diagnosis, prior to any treatment. Prospective prediction of ophthalmopathy was tested in an independent validation cohort of approximately 19 hyperthyroidism patients and 17 patients who later progressed to ophthalmopathy. In several Graves' hyperthyroidism patients, the study also compared T-cell repertoires from thyroid tissue with T-cell repertoires from blood. To identify TCR V-J signatures that set the groups apart, the researchers used a discovery cohort of 100 patients, made up of approximately 43 with Graves' ophthalmopathy and 57 with stable Graves' hyperthyroidism. For training and testing, the 100 or so patients in the discovery cohort were randomly divided in a 7:3 ratio. The paper reports TCR Vbeta CDR3 sequencing of roughly 140 peripheral blood samples: over 40 ophthalmopathy, under 85 hyperthyroidism and roughly 17 progressor patients. After blood sampling, hyperthyroidism patients were treated with methimazole at a starting dose of 30 mg daily, and ophthalmopathy patients were treated with high-dose intravenous methylprednisolone. The investigation overall reported the following: During validation, the model predicted progression to ophthalmopathy a median of about 6.3 months ahead of onset, with almost 71% sensitivity and less than 85% specificity. No statistical method was used to set the sample size in advance, and investigators knew the group allocation. Most expanded thyroid clonotypes (frequency above 0.001) were also detected in blood, suggesting blood repertoires may reflect thyroid immune responses. A model built on a 13 V-J signature distinguished ophthalmopathy from stable hyperthyroidism, reaching 87.88% sensitivity and about 81% specificity in cross-validation and 80%/75% in testing.

A patient counted as having stable Graves' hyperthyroidism if no progression to ophthalmopathy occurred over 18 months of follow-up. Hyperthyroidism patients were newly diagnosed, with disease duration under 2 months, and aged 18 to 65 years. The study excluded patients with uncontrolled infections, other autoimmune diseases, pregnancy or lactation. Diagnoses relied on clinical symptoms, serum thyroxine and TRAb, thyroid ultrasound and orbital computed tomography. PBMCs were isolated from more than 8 ml of fresh peripheral blood by Ficoll-Paque density gradient centrifugation. Total RNA was extracted using Trizol reagent, and RNA quality was assessed on an Agilent 2100 Bioanalyzer. From the cysteine through the phenylalanine, the CDR3 covers 17 amino acids. Of all the DNA, just the CDR3 is kept, 51 bases in frame from base 1. TCR beta CDR3 regions were amplified from RNA transcripts. The TCR CDR3 was subjected to a first round of RT-PCR using the HTBI primer set and the Qiagen OneStep RT-PCR kit. The libraries were constructed in a second round of multiplex PCR and then size-selected and purified. Libraries were sequenced paired-end with 100 bp reads on an Illumina HiSeq2000. Under the source paper's analysis protocol: SOAPnuke was used to process the raw data, with reads discarded if the reads contained adapters or uncalled bases, had a mean Phred below 15, or lacked an exact constant-primer or identifier match. COPE v1.2.5 was used to merge the high-quality paired reads, and each unique nucleotide sequence was defined as a clonotype. MiTCR v1.1 was used to align the clonotypes against IMGT TRBV, TRBD and TRBJ reference segments. Analysis was restricted to V-J combinations with a frequency above 0.0001, which covered roughly 99% of repertoires. The TCS score was defined as F50 (clonal expansion) divided by E x V (chaos), with BLOSUM62-based TCRdist calculated between CDR3 peptides within each V-J. Welch's t-statistics and random forest reduced just over 500 V-J features to about 13, which were used in a naive Bayes classifier (R e1071). TCRdb trimmed the raw reads at Q25, called clones with MiXCR and kept productive beta chains. A single entry per CDR3 protein holds the most common genes and DNA from its merged rows. TCRdb, not the authors, supplied the V and J calls. For this sample the table gives hundreds of thousands of distinct CDR3 sequences, of which 13% to 15% were detected only once. The ten largest make up around 14% of the sample.

The clonotype was recovered from a woman in her thirties or forties with Graves' hyperthyroidism. The chain is encoded by TRBV12-3 or TRBV12-4 joined to TRBJ1-1, with the D gene not clear enough to name. The sample consisted of blood. The DNA sequence follows: TGTGCCAGCAGGTTAGGTGTCTTCGGGCAGGTGAACACTGAAGCTTTCTTT. It translates to CASRLGVFGQVNTEAFF.